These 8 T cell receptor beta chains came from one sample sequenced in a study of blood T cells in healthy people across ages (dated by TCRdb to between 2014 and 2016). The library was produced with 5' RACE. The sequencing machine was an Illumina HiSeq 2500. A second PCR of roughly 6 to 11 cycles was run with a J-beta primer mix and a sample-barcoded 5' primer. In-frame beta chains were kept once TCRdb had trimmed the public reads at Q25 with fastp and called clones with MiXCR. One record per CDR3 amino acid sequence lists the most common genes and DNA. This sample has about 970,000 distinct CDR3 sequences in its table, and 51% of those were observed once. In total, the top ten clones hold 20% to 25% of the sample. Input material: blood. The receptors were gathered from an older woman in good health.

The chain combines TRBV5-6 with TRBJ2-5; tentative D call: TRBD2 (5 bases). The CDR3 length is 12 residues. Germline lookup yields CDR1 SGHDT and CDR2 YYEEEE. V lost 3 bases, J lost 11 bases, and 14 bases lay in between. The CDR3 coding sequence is TGTGCCAGCAGCTCGGAAGAATGGGAGCAGTACTTC. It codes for CASSSEEWEQYF.

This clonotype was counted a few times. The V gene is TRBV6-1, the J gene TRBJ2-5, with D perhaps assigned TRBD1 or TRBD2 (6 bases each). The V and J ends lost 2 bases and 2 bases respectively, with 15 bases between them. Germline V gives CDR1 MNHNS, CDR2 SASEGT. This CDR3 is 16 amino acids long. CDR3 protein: CASSEFPRGAQETQYF. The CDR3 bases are TGTGCCAGCAGTGAATTCCCGAGGGGGGCACAAGAGACCCAGTACTTC.

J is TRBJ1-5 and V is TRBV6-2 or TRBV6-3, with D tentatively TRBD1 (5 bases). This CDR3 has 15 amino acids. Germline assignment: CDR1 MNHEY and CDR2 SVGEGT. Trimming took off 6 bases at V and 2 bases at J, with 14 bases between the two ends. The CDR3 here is CASRKTGVGNQPQHF. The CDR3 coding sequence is TGTGCCAGCAGAAAAACGGGGGTAGGCAATCAGCCCCAGCATTTT.

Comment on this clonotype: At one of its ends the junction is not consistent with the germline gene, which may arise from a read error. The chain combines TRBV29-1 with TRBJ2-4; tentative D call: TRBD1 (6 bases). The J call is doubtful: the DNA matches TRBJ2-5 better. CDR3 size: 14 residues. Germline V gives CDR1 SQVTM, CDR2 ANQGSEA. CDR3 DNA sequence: TGCGGCGTGGTACCTTCTGGACAGCAAGAGACCCAGTACTTC. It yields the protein CGVVPSGQQETQYF.

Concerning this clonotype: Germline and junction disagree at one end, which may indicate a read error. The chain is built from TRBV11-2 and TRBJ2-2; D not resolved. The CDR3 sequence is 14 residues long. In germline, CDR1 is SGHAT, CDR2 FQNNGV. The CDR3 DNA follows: TGTGCCAGCAGCTTAGAAACGAACGCCGGGGAGCTGTTTTTT. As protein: CASSLETNAGELFF. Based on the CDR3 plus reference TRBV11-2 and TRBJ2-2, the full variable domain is EAGVAQSPRYKIIEKRQSVAFWCNPISGHATLYWYQQILGQGPKLLIQFQNNGVVDDSQLPKDRFSAERLKGVDSTLKIQPAKLEDSAVYLCASSLETNAGELFFGEGSRLTVL.

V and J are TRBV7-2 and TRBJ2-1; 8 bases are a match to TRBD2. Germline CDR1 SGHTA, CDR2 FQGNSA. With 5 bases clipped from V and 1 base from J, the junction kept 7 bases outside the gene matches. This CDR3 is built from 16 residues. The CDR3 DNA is TGTGCCAGCAGCCTGCGACTAGCGATTTCCTACAATGAGCAGTTCTTC. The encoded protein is CASSLRLAISYNEQFF.

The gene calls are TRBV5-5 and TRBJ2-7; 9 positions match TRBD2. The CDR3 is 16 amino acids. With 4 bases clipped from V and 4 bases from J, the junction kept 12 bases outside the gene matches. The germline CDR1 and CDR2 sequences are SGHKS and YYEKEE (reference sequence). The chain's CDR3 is CASSPGLAGRLYEQYF. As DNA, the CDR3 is TGTGCCAGCAGCCCGGGGCTAGCGGGGAGGCTATACGAGCAGTACTTC. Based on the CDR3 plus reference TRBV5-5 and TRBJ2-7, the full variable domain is DAGVTQSPTHLIKTRGQQVTLRCSPISGHKSVSWYQQVLGQGPQFIFQYYEKEERGRGNFPDRFSARQFPNYSSELNVNALLLGDSALYLCASSPGLAGRLYEQYFGPGTRLTVT.

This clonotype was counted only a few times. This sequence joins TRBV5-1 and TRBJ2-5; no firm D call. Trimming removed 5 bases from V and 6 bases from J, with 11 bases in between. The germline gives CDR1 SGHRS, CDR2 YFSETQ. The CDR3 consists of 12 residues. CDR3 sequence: CASRIGQQTQYF. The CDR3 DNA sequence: TGCGCCAGCAGGATTGGTCAACAGACCCAGTACTTC.